This T cell receptor (beta chain) was captured in a study of vaccination effects on CD4 cells after COVID-19. The overall study: A few million PBMC were seeded per well and grown in the presence of about 9.5 IU/ml IL-2 and 10 ug/ml peptides. The study, taken as a whole, reports: Sampling in the study covered few convalescent patients and included no early post-infection timepoints. Only 1 of 255 vaccine-induced clones from healthy vaccinees cross-reacted with common cold coronaviruses.

After more than 9 days in culture, the CD4+ T cells were isolated. The vaccine given was either BNT162b2 or mRNA-1273, in two doses. This clone was observed a few times. Its antigen is currently unknown. The V gene's germline CDR1 is MNHEY and CDR2 SVGAGI. The CDR3 has 14 residues. V gave up 8 bases and J gave up 2 bases; unmatched junction bases: 4. Profiling relied on immunoSEQ multiplex PCR, and the TCRdb table lists in-frame clones only, not all of them. The table has tens of thousands of clones, around two thirds seen once. This receptor was obtained from a human donor who received a COVID-19 vaccine. The sample in question was CD4+ T cells from PBMCs cultured without peptide, obtained after COVID-19 vaccination. The chain employs TRBV6-5 and TRBJ1-4, with 8 positions matching TRBD1. DNA of the CDR3: TGTGCCAGCCAGAACAGGGGGACTAATGAAAAACTGTTTTTT. Translating gives CASQNRGTNEKLFF.